This T cell receptor beta chain originates from a study of T cell repertoires in cytomegalovirus infection. Background on the study: It can be stated that public TCR beta signatures indicated CMV infection as well as a matching HLA type.

TCRdb fed the reads into MiXCR, producing one record per CDR3 protein. The data hold approximately 500,000 distinct CDR3 sequences, with 16% observed a single time. This CDR3 is 15 amino acids long. V was pared by 5 bases and J by 1 base, with 14 bases between. Looked up from germline, CDR1 is SGHVS and CDR2 is FNYEAQ. Study-level findings and limits: Cumulated frequencies of public TCR beta families served to identify carriers of CMV plus the relevant HLA. The study found HLA-C-restricted CMV-specific TCR beta clonotypes dominating the ex vivo response.

This clonotype was detected many times. Antigen specificity is unknown. This TCR derives from a human donor in good health (CMV status not recorded). Some clones in this sample may be carry-over from other donors' samples. The sequencing sample was made of CD8+ T cells from PBMCs. The genes are TRBV7-6 and TRBJ1-1; D is uncertain. Here the CDR3 DNA reads TGTGCCAGCAGCCTGACGGACGGAAGGAACACTGAAGCTTTCTTT. It specifies CASSLTDGRNTEAFF.